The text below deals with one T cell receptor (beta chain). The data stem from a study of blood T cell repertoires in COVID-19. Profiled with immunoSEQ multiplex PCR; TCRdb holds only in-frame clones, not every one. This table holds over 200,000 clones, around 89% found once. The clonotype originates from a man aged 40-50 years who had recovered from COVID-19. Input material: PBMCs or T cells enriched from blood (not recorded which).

In DNA form, the CDR3 reads TGTGCCAGTAGCCGTACTCCGGACAACAATCAGCCCCAGCATTTT. Its translation is CASSRTPDNNQPQHF. V is TRBV19 and J is TRBJ1-5; D perhaps matches TRBD1 (5 bases). The CDR3 extends over 15 amino acids. The germline V and J ends were trimmed by 6 bases and 3 bases, with 15 bases remaining between them. CDR1 LNHDA and CDR2 SQIVND come from the germline V gene (reference sequence).